The 8 T cell receptor beta chains presented below share a single source sample, sequenced in a study of OX40 agonist ivuxolimab in advanced cancers. Assay used: immunoSEQ multiplex PCR; TCRdb lists only in-frame clones, some missing. The sample shows tens of thousands of clones, 94% of them seen only once. Here the sequenced sample was CD4+ or CD8+ T cells sorted from blood, taken in a trial of the OX40 agonist ivuxolimab. Receptor source: an adult with an advanced solid tumor such as melanoma, head and neck, liver or kidney cancer.

The chain employs TRBV29-1 and TRBJ1-1; D remains unclear. The length of the CDR3 is 11 residues. Germline CDR1 reads SQVTM; CDR2 reads ANQGSEA. V lost 6 bases and J lost 3, with 8 bases in between. CDR3 region: CSVGSYTEAFF. CDR3 DNA: TGCAGCGTCGGGTCGTACACTGAAGCTTTCTTT. Looking up the rest from reference TRBV29-1 and TRBJ1-1 gives the full variable domain: SAVISQKPSRDICQRGTSLTIQCQVDSQVTMMFWYRQQPGQSLTLIATANQGSEATYESGFVIDKFPISRPNLTFSTLTVSNMSPEDSSIYLCSVGSYTEAFFGQGTRLTVV.

The rearrangement joins TRBV10-2 to TRBJ1-2; 7 positions match TRBD1. The trim removed 4 bases at V and 4 bases at J, leaving 6 bases unmatched. The CDR3 runs to 14 residues. CDR1 and CDR2 from the germline V gene are WSHSY and SAAADI. CDR3 residues: CASSGWTGSYGYTF. CDR3 DNA: TGCGCCAGCAGTGGCTGGACAGGCTCCTATGGCTACACCTTC.

This sequence joins TRBV7-9 and TRBJ1-4; 9 bases line up with TRBD1. This CDR3 has 16 amino acids. V was pared by 4 bases and J by 8 bases, with 11 bases of the junction left unmatched. Germline loops: CDR1 SEHNR, CDR2 FQNEAQ (reference sequence). Here the CDR3 reads CASSSSRDRVGEKLFF. The CDR3 coding sequence is TGTGCCAGCAGCTCAAGCCGGGACAGGGTGGGCGAAAAACTGTTTTTT.

Turning to this clone: Sequence at one end of the junction differs from germline and may be a read error. The chain employs TRBV18 and TRBJ1-1; a weak D match, TRBD1 (5 bases). CDR1 KGHSH and CDR2 LQKENI come from the germline V gene. CDR3 size: 13 residues. The chain's CDR3 is CASSPLEDTEAFF. The CDR3 DNA reads as TGTGCCAGCTCACCGCTGGAGGACACCGAAGCTTTCTTT.

The chain has TRBV7-9 and TRBJ2-7, with 9 positions matching TRBD1. The CDR3 totals 13 residues. Germline-derived CDR1 and CDR2 are SEHNR and FQNEAQ (reference sequence). V lost 7 bases and J lost 3; bases outside the gene matches: 4. Here the CDR3 DNA reads TGTGCCAGCACCCCGGGACAGGGCTACGAGCAGTACTTC. Translated, it gives CASTPGQGYEQYF. The variable domain in full, completed from reference TRBV7-9 and TRBJ2-7, reads DTGVSQNPRHKITKRGQNVTFRCDPISEHNRLYWYRQTLGQGPEFLTYFQNEAQLEKSRLLSDRFSAERPKGSFSTLEIQRTEQGDSAMYLCASTPGQGYEQYFGPGTRLTVT.

The CDR3: CASSQEAGTAETQYF. DNA of the CDR3: TGTGCCAGCAGCCAAGAGGCGGGGACCGCCGAGACCCAGTACTTC. J is TRBJ2-5 and V is TRBV4-2, with a tentative D call TRBD2 (6 bases). The CDR3 runs 15 residues. The germline V gene has CDR1 LGHNA and CDR2 YNFKEQ. With 0 bases removed from V and 5 bases from J, the gap between germline ends came to 13 bases.

The chain uses TRBV14 and TRBJ2-2; a possible D gene is TRBD1 (7 bases). The V end lost 5 bases, the J end lost 2 bases, and 18 bases lay between the germline ends. The germline V gene has CDR1 SGHDN and CDR2 FVKESK. The CDR3 spans 17 residues. The DNA for the CDR3 is TGTGCCAGCAGCGGCGGGACAGCCTGGGGTAACACCGGGGAGCTGTTTTTT. It encodes CASSGGTAWGNTGELFF.

The CDR3 reads CASSPDSREQYF. The CDR3 DNA sequence: TGTGCCAGCAGTCCCGACAGTCGCGAGCAGTACTTC. The chain recombines TRBV13 with TRBJ2-7, with a possible D match to TRBD1 (5 bases). Trimming took off 6 bases at V and 6 bases at J, with 12 bases between the two ends. Germline loops: CDR1 PRHDT, CDR2 FYEKMQ (reference sequence). The CDR3 extends over 12 amino acids.